These 8 T cell receptor beta chains share one sample of origin, sequenced in a study of technical replicates of blood from a few donors. Generated by immunoSEQ multiplex PCR, the TCRdb table keeps only in-frame clones and is missing some. The sample lists some 94,000 clones; about 95% were seen once. The sequenced material came from T cells isolated from PBMCs. These receptor sequences come from a human donor in good health.

The rearrangement joins TRBV5-4 to TRBJ1-6; 7 bases map to TRBD1. The length of the CDR3 is 14 residues. J lost 7 bases, V lost 4 bases, and 5 bases had no gene match. Per the germline V gene, CDR1 is SGHNT and CDR2 is YYREEE (reference sequence). CDR3 amino acids: CASSPAGGNSPLHF. The DNA of the CDR3 is TGTGCCAGCAGCCCCGCAGGGGGGAATTCACCCCTCCACTTT. The full variable domain, rest sourced from reference TRBV5-4 and TRBJ1-6, is ETGVTQSPTHLIKTRGQQVTLRCSSQSGHNTVSWYQQALGQGPQFIFQYYREEENGRGNFPPRFSGLQFPNYSSELNVNALELDDSALYLCASSPAGGNSPLHFGNGTRLTVT.

The chain employs TRBV27 and TRBJ2-7; D may be TRBD1 (6 bases). Germline values: CDR1 MNHEY, CDR2 SMNVEV (reference sequence). This CDR3 region has 13 residues. V lost 5 bases, J lost 3 bases, and 11 bases lay in between. CDR3 region: CASSPRTDYEQYF. CDR3 bases: TGTGCCAGCAGTCCCAGGACAGACTACGAGCAGTACTTC.

The chain employs TRBV7-7 and TRBJ2-1, with TRBD2 matching over 7 bases. V lost 2 bases to trimming and J lost 4 bases; unmatched junction nucleotides: 5. The CDR3 is made up of 15 amino acids. The V gene's germline CDR1 is SSHAT and CDR2 FNYEAQ (reference sequence). The CDR3 region is CASSLSGGFYNEQFF. CDR3 DNA sequence: TGTGCCAGCAGCTTATCGGGAGGCTTTTACAATGAGCAGTTCTTC.

The chain has TRBV12-5 and TRBJ2-6; D gene uncertain. There are 17 residues in the CDR3. The germline gives CDR1 LGHNT, CDR2 FRNRAP. The V and J ends lost 0 bases and 0 bases respectively, with 9 bases between them. This CDR3 reads CASGLVPSVSGANVLTF. DNA for the CDR3: TGTGCTAGTGGTTTGGTACCCAGTGTCTCTGGGGCCAACGTCCTGACTTTC.

J is TRBJ2-3 and V is TRBV2; a weak D match, TRBD2 (6 bases). With 7 bases removed from V and 2 bases from J, the gap between germline ends came to 16 bases. The CDR3 loop spans 15 amino acids. Per the germline V gene, CDR1 is SNHLY and CDR2 is FYNNEI. CDR3 sequence reads: CASNRAGPSTDTQYF. The DNA of the CDR3 is TGTGCCAGCAATCGGGCGGGGCCCTCCACAGATACGCAGTATTTT.

V usage is TRBV7-2 and J usage is TRBJ1-1; unclear D gene. Looked up from germline, CDR1 is SGHTA and CDR2 is FQGNSA. V dropped 6 bases and J dropped 1 base, with 6 bases sitting between them. The CDR3 is made up of 12 amino acids. DNA for the CDR3: TGTGCCAGCAGGGCTGGGAACACTGAAGCTTTCTTT. Its translation: CASRAGNTEAFF.

The chain links TRBV7-2 to TRBJ1-5, with no clear D. Deletions cut 5 bases from V and 3 bases from J, with 8 bases between. The length of the CDR3 is 13 residues. From germline, CDR1 is SGHTA and CDR2 FQGNSA. The CDR3 region has the DNA TGTGCCAGCAGCGACGGGATCAATCAGCCCCAGCATTTT. It specifies CASSDGINQPQHF.

This sequence joins TRBV7-3 and TRBJ2-1, with 9 bases that match TRBD2. The junction had 14 bases not matched to a gene; V was cut back by 5 bases and J by 0 bases. The CDR3 totals 19 residues. Germline V CDR1 and CDR2: SGHTA, FQGTGA. This chain's CDR3 is CASSLRASGTSTSYNEQFF. In nucleotides, the CDR3 is TGTGCCAGCAGCCTAAGGGCTAGCGGGACGTCAACCTCCTACAATGAGCAGTTCTTC.